This record covers a single T cell receptor beta chain. Its antigen is still unknown. Genes here carry mouse names. Read coverage stops 1 residue before the CDR3 terminus; the germline J gene supplies the remainder. The time point is: mouse harvest day 14 after allogeneic transplant. The graft held 10^6 splenic CD5+ T cells and 10^7 T-cell-depleted bone marrow cells. Survey-depth TCRbeta CDR3 sequencing reported V/J genes and productive frequencies. This table comes from immunoSEQ multiplex PCR, and its TCRdb copy is limited to in-frame clones, with some not included. The data contain about 3,500 clones, roughly 50% of them singletons. This entry belongs to a study of tissue T cells after allogeneic stem cell transplantation. Per germline, CDR1 SGHSA and CDR2 FRNQAP. V was cut by 3 bases and J by 3 bases, with 6 bases left in between. The CDR3 is 13 amino acids. Study-wide findings and caveats: Across patients, clones rarely overlapped, yet motif clusters were shared tissue-specifically. Anatomically similar tissues had similar TCR repertoires within each patient.

The sample comprised gut tissue. The rearrangement uses TRBV16 and TRBJ2-1; D not resolved. The receptor comes from a female BALB/c mouse given C57BL/6 T cells with graft-versus-host disease after an allogeneic hematopoietic cell transplant. The CDR3: CASSFDIYAEQFF. CDR3 DNA, as far as it was read: TGTGCAAGCAGCTTCGACATCTATGCTGAGCAGTTC.